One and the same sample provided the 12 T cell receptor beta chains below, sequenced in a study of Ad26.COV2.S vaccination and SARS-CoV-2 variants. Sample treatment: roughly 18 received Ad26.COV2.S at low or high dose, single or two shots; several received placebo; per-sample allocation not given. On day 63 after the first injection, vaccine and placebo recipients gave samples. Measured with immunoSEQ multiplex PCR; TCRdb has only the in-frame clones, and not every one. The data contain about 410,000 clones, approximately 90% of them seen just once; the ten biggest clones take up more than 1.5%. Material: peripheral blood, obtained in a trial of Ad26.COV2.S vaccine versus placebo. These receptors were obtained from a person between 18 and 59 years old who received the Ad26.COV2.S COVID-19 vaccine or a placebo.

The CDR3 sequence: CASSDSLVRAFF. CDR3 bases: TGTGCCAGCTCGGACTCCCTTGTTCGGGCTTTCTTT. This sequence joins TRBV7-8 and TRBJ1-1; D is ambiguous. Looked up from germline, CDR1 is SGHVS and CDR2 is FQNEAQ. The V end lost 8 bases, the J end lost 11 bases, and 18 bases lay between the germline ends. The CDR3 has 12 residues.

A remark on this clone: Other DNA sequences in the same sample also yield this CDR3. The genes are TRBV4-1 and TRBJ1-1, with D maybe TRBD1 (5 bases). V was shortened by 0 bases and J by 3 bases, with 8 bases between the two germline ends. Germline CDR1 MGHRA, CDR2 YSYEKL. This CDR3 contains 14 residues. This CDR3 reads CASSQDRGYTEAFF. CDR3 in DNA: TGCGCCAGCAGCCAAGATCGGGGGTACACTGAAGCTTTCTTT.

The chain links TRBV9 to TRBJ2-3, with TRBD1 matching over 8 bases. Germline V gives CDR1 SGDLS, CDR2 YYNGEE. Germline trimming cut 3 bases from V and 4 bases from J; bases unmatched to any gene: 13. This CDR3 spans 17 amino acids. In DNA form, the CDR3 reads TGTGCCAGCAGCGACAGAATTAGGACAGGGAACGCAGATACGCAGTATTTT. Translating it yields CASSDRIRTGNADTQYF.

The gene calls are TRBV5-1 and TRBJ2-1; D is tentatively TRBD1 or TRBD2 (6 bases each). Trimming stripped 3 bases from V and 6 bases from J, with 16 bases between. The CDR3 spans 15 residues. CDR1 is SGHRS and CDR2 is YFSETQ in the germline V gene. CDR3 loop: CASSSGATLSNEQFF. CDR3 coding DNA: TGCGCCAGCAGCTCGGGGGCAACCTTATCCAATGAGCAGTTCTTC. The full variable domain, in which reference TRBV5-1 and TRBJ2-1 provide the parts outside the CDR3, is KAGVTQTPRYLIKTRGQQVTLSCSPISGHRSVSWYQQTPGQGLQFLFEYFSETQRNKGNFPGRFSGRQFSNSRSEMNVSTLELGDSALYLCASSSGATLSNEQFFGPGTRLTVL.

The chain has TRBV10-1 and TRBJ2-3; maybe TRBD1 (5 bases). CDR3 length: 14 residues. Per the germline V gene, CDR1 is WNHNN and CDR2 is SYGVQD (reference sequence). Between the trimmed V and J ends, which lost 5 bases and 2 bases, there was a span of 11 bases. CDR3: CASSMSRDTDTQYF. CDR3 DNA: TGCGCCAGCAGTATGTCCAGGGACACAGATACGCAGTATTTT.

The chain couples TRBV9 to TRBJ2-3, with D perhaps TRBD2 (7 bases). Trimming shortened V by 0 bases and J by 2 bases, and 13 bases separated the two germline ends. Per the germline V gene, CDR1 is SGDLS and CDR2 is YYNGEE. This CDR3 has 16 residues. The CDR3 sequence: CASSVVGGLNTDTQYF. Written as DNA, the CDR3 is TGTGCCAGCAGCGTAGTCGGGGGGCTAAACACAGATACGCAGTATTTT.

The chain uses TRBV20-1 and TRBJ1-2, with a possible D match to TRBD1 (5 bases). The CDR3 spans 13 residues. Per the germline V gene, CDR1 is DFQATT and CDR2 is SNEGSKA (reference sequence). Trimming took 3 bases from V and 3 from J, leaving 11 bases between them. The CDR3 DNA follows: TGCAGTGCTAGTGTTGAGGGGCACTATGGCTACACCTTC. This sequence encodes CSASVEGHYGYTF.

The CDR3 region has the DNA TGTGCCAGCACCGAAACGCCGGGGGGGCATCACGAGCAGTACTTC. Its translation is CASTETPGGHHEQYF. The chain employs TRBV6-5 and TRBJ2-7, with TRBD2 matching 8 bases. Germline loops: CDR1 MNHEY, CDR2 SVGAGI. V lost 7 bases and J lost 5; bases outside the gene matches: 13. There are 15 residues in the CDR3.

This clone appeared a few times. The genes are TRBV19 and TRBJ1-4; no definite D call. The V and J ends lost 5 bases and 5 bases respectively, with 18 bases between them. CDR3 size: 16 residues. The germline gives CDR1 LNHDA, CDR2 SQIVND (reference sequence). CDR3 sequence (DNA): TGTGCCAGTAGTTTAAAGAGTGGCAGTCAAAATGAAAAACTGTTTTTT. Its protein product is CASSLKSGSQNEKLFF.

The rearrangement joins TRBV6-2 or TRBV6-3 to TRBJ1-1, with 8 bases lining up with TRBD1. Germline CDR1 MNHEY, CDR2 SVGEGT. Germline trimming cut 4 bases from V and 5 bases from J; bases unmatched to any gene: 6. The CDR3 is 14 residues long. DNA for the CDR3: TGTGCCAGCAGTTTGGACAGGGCGTCAACTGAAGCTTTCTTT. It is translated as CASSLDRASTEAFF.

The CDR3 nucleotides are TGTGCCAGCAGCTACACCCGACAGAGCACAGATACGCAGTATTTT. It encodes CASSYTRQSTDTQYF. The gene calls are TRBV7-6 and TRBJ2-3; a possible D gene is TRBD1 (5 bases). Looked up from germline, CDR1 is SGHVS and CDR2 is FNYEAQ. CDR3 length: 15 amino acids. Trimming removed 4 bases at V and 0 bases at J, with 11 bases between.

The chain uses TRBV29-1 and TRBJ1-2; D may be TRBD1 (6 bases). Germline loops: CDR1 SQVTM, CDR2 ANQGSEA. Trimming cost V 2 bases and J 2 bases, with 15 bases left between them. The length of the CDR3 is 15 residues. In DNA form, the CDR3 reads TGCAGCGTTGAAATAGTAAACAGGGTAAACTATGGCTACACCTTC. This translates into CSVEIVNRVNYGYTF.